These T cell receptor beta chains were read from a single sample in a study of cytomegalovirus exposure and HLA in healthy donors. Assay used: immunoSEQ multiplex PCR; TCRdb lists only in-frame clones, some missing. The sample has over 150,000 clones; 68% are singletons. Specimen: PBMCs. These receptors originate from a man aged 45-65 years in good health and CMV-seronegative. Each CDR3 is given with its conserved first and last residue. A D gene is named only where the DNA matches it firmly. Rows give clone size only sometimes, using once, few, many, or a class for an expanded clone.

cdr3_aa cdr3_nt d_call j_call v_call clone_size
CASIGSSTDTQYF TGTGCCAGCATTGGTAGTAGCACAGATACGCAGTATTTT - TRBJ2-3 TRBV6-1 -
CASSPRDRGYEQYF TGCGCCAGCAGCCCCCGGGACAGGGGGTACGAGCAGTACTTC TRBD1 TRBJ2-7 TRBV10-1 -
CASSLGSGGAGNEQFF TGTGCCAGCAGCTTAGGAAGCGGGGGGGCCGGTAATGAGCAGTTCTTC TRBD2 TRBJ2-1 TRBV7-9 -
CASSLQGAPGYEQYF TGTGCCAGCAGTCTTCAGGGGGCGCCGGGGTACGAGCAGTACTTC TRBD1 TRBJ2-7 TRBV2 -
CASSLTVNTEAFF TGCGCCAGCAGCTTGACAGTGAACACTGAAGCTTTCTTT - TRBJ1-1 TRBV5-1 few
CASSIGTGRNTEAFF TGTGCCAGCAGTATTGGGACAGGGAGAAACACTGAAGCTTTCTTT TRBD1 TRBJ1-1 TRBV28 -
CASAPGLAIYEQYF TGTGCCAGCGCTCCGGGACTAGCGATCTACGAGCAGTACTTC TRBD2 TRBJ2-7 TRBV19 -
CASSGQGARRDTQYF TGTGCCAGTTCGGGACAGGGGGCGCGGAGGGATACGCAGTATTTT TRBD1 TRBJ2-3 TRBV19 -
CASSLMSAGGNYGYTF TGCGCCAGCAGCTTGATGTCGGCTGGAGGTAACTATGGCTACACCTTC - TRBJ1-2 TRBV5-1 -
CASSVGQYYGYTF TGTGCCAGTAGTGTGGGACAATACTATGGCTACACCTTC - TRBJ1-2 TRBV19 -
CASMGGGEKLFF TGTGCCAGCATGGGGGGGGGTGAAAAACTGTTTTTT - TRBJ1-4 TRBV28 -
CASSLGAGRGQHNEKLFF TGCGCCAGCAGCTTGGGGGCCGGCCGAGGACAGCATAATGAAAAACTGTTTTTT - TRBJ1-4 TRBV5-1 -
CASSSGTGGDGYTF TGCGCCAGCAGCAGCGGGACAGGGGGCGATGGCTACACCTTC TRBD1 TRBJ1-2 TRBV5-1 -
CASSLDGSPLHF TGTGCCAGCAGCCTAGACGGTTCACCCCTCCACTTT - TRBJ1-6 TRBV7-2 -
CASSYAGTTPRDEQFF TGTGCCAGCAGCTATGCCGGGACTACACCGAGGGATGAGCAGTTCTTC TRBD2 TRBJ2-1 TRBV11-2 few
CASSARVTSGGAMTDTQYF TGTGCCAGCAGCGCGCGCGTAACTAGCGGGGGGGCCATGACAGATACGCAGTATTTT TRBD2 TRBJ2-3 TRBV7-6 -
CASSIVRGQGALGQPQHF TGTGCCAGTAGTATTGTAAGGGGACAGGGGGCATTGGGACAGCCCCAGCATTTT TRBD1 TRBJ1-5 TRBV19 -
CASTGTALQPQHF TGTGCCAGCACCGGGACAGCGCTTCAGCCCCAGCATTTT TRBD1 TRBJ1-5 TRBV2 -
CASNTGQFTEAFF TGTGCCAGCAATACGGGACAGTTCACTGAAGCTTTCTTT TRBD1 TRBJ1-1 TRBV6-5 -
CASSSSVGANVLTF TGTGCCAGCAGTTCATCAGTTGGGGCCAACGTCCTGACTTTC - TRBJ2-6 TRBV6-6 -
CASGGGRVSYEQYF TGTGCCAGCGGGGGGGGCAGGGTCTCCTACGAGCAGTACTTC - TRBJ2-7 TRBV6-6 once
CAIKDRGVDEQYF TGTGCCATTAAAGACAGGGGTGTGGACGAGCAGTACTTC TRBD1 TRBJ2-7 TRBV10-3 -
CASSFAEGLPQETQYF TGTGCCAGCAGCTTCGCGGAGGGACTCCCACAAGAGACCCAGTACTTC - TRBJ2-5 TRBV5-6 -
CASSLLDSDGELFF TGCGCCAGCAGCTTGTTGGACAGCGACGGGGAGCTGTTTTTT - TRBJ2-2 TRBV5-1 -
CASSIDGGEGQPQHF TGTGCCAGTAGTATAGATGGAGGGGAGGGTCAGCCCCAGCATTTT - TRBJ1-5 TRBV19 -
CASSPAKGVGKTGELFF TGCGCCAGCAGCCCGGCAAAAGGGGTCGGAAAGACCGGGGAGCTGTTTTTT - TRBJ2-2 TRBV5-1 -
CASLGGARNTEAFF TGTGCCAGCCTGGGGGGGGCGCGGAACACTGAAGCTTTCTTT - TRBJ1-1 TRBV5-4 -
CASRPNPGTSGGYNEQFF TGTGCCAGCAGGCCGAACCCTGGGACTAGCGGGGGCTACAATGAGCAGTTCTTC TRBD2 TRBJ2-1 TRBV4-2 once
CASSPYTTGELFF TGTGCCAGCAGCCCCTATACCACCGGGGAGCTGTTTTTT - TRBJ2-2 TRBV7-3 -
CASSADRGTQETQYF TGTGCCAGCAGCGCTGACAGGGGGACCCAAGAGACCCAGTACTTC TRBD1 TRBJ2-5 TRBV6-1 few
CASLKTGNEKLFF TGTGCCAGCTTAAAAACGGGGAATGAAAAACTGTTTTTT - TRBJ1-4 TRBV14 -
CASSYRGFSSTDTQYF TGTGCCAGCAGCTACAGGGGTTTCTCTAGCACAGATACGCAGTATTTT TRBD1 TRBJ2-3 TRBV7-8 -
CASRAGPGGETQYF TGCGCCAGCAGAGCGGGACCCGGAGGAGAGACCCAGTACTTC TRBD2 TRBJ2-5 TRBV5-1 few
CASSYSEGANYGYTF TGTGCCAGCAGTTACTCGGAGGGAGCTAACTATGGCTACACCTTC - TRBJ1-2 TRBV6-5 -
CASSLAGEGNYGYTF TGCGCCAGCAGCTTGGCGGGAGAGGGTAACTATGGCTACACCTTC - TRBJ1-2 TRBV5-1 -
CASSLIGGRAGTEAFF TGTGCCAGCAGCTTAATAGGTGGCAGGGCTGGTACTGAAGCTTTCTTT - TRBJ1-1 TRBV7-3 few
CASSVDRSIHGYTF TGTGCCAGCAGCGTGGACAGGAGCATCCATGGCTACACCTTC TRBD1 TRBJ1-2 TRBV9 -
CASSGQGGSGNTIYF TGTGCCAGCAGTGGACAGGGGGGCTCTGGAAACACCATATATTTT TRBD1 TRBJ1-3 TRBV6-1 -
CASTGTNYGYTF TGTGCCAGCACGGGGACTAACTATGGCTACACCTTC - TRBJ1-2 TRBV6-6 -
CASPLGQRGYQETQYF TGTGCCAGCCCTTTGGGCCAGCGGGGATATCAAGAGACCCAGTACTTC TRBD2 TRBJ2-5 TRBV27 -
CASSLDGGAGTQYF TGTGCCAGCAGCTTGGACGGGGGGGCGGGGACGCAGTATTTT TRBD2 TRBJ2-3 TRBV5-6 few
CASRITGGHTEAFF TGTGCCAGCAGGATTACAGGGGGCCACACTGAAGCTTTCTTT TRBD1 TRBJ1-1 TRBV27 once
CASSSGLTLTYEQYF TGTGCCAGCAGCTCCGGACTAACCTTAACCTACGAGCAGTACTTC - TRBJ2-7 TRBV5-4 -
CASTPGTGEAEQYF TGTGCCAGCACCCCAGGAACAGGGGAGGCCGAGCAGTACTTC - TRBJ2-7 TRBV7-9 once
CASSLAGGQGNTIYF TGCGCCAGCAGCTTGGCTGGAGGTCAAGGAAACACCATATATTTT - TRBJ1-3 TRBV5-1 few
CASSLFPSNEQYF TGTGCCAGCAGCTTGTTTCCATCAAACGAGCAGTACTTC - TRBJ2-7 TRBV7-3 -
CASREDPENEQYF TGTGCCAGCAGGGAGGACCCGGAGAACGAGCAGTACTTC - TRBJ2-7 TRBV6-1 -
CASSQPRSPGQGTVDTEAFF TGCGCCAGCAGCCAACCGCGCTCTCCGGGACAGGGCACTGTCGACACTGAAGCTTTCTTT TRBD1 TRBJ1-1 TRBV4-1 -
CASSPPRSGANVLTF TGTGCCAGCTCACCACCGCGCTCTGGGGCCAACGTCCTGACTTTC - TRBJ2-6 TRBV18 -
CSVTGQGAGQPQHF TGCAGCGTTACAGGACAGGGGGCCGGCCAGCCCCAGCATTTT TRBD1 TRBJ1-5 TRBV29-1 -
CASREGIGAGELFF TGTGCCAGTAGAGAAGGGATCGGGGCCGGGGAGCTGTTTTTT - TRBJ2-2 TRBV19 -
CAARRGPLRTDTQYF TGCGCCGCCAGGCGGGGCCCCCTCCGCACAGATACGCAGTATTTT - TRBJ2-3 TRBV5-1 -
CASSWDSGKRYNEQFF TGCGCCAGCAGCTGGGATTCAGGGAAAAGGTACAATGAGCAGTTCTTC - TRBJ2-1 TRBV5-1 -
CASSETGVVAEAFF TGTGCCAGCAGTGAGACAGGGGTGGTAGCTGAAGCTTTCTTT TRBD1 TRBJ1-1 TRBV28 -